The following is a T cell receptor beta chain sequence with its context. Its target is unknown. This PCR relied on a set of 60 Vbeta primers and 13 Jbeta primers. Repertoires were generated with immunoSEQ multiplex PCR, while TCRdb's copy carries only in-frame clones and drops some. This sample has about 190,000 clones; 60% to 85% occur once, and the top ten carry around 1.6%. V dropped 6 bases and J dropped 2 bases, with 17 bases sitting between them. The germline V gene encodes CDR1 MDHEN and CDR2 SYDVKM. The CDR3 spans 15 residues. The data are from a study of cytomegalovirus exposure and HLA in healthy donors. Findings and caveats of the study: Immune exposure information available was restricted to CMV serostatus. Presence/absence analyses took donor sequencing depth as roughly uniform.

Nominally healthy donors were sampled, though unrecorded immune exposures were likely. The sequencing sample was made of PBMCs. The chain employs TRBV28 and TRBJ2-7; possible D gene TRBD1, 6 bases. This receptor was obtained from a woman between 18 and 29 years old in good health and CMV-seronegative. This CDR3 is CASRIDGTRTYEQYF. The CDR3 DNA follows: TGTGCCAGCAGGATTGACGGGACAAGGACCTACGAGCAGTACTTC. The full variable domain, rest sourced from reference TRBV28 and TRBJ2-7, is DVKVTQSSRYLVKRTGEKVFLECVQDMDHENMFWYRQDPGLGLRLIYFSYDVKMKEKGDIPEGYSVSREKKERFSLILESASTNQTSMYLCASRIDGTRTYEQYFGPGTRLTVT.